This TCR beta chain was captured in a study of neurological immune-mediated disorders. Findings of the study overall: There were no CDR3 amino acid sequences shared by expanded clones across subjects, a result suggesting private repertoires in all groups. The highest TCR clonal expansion occurred in HTLV-1-associated myelopathy; multiple sclerosis fell below healthy controls.

This clonotype was recorded many times. Its antigen is as yet unknown. Source material was 2 million unsorted PBMCs, stored at -80 °C in RNAlater. 5'RACE with 10-nucleotide random UMIs generated the cDNA. One entry per CDR3 protein results from TCRdb running MiXCR on the 5' RACE reads. The data contain 77,000 or so distinct CDR3 sequences, roughly 9% of them singletons. CDR1 is MDHEN, CDR2 SYDVKM, per germline. The CDR3 runs 16 residues. V trimming: 5 bases; J trimming: 4 bases; junction bases outside the gene matches: 8. This TCR was sampled from a man aged 50 or older in good health. The V call is TRBV28, the J call TRBJ1-5; TRBD1 matches 10 bases. Sequencing was carried out using PBMCs. CDR3: CASSTRDRGGNQPQHF. Written as DNA, the CDR3 is TGTGCCAGCAGTACTAGGGACAGGGGCGGGAATCAGCCCCAGCATTTT.